The 8 T cell receptor beta chains below come from one sample, sequenced in a study of T cell responses to AZD1222 COVID-19 vaccine. Repertoires were generated with immunoSEQ multiplex PCR, while TCRdb's copy carries only in-frame clones and drops some. The table lists 150,000 to 200,000 clones, around 87% of them singletons. The sequencing here drew on peripheral blood, taken on day 0 of MenACWY control vaccination. These receptors came from an adult in good health.

As concerns this clone: In the same sample, other DNA sequences code for this CDR3. V usage is TRBV7-9 and J usage is TRBJ2-7; D possibly corresponds to TRBD1 (7 bases). The germline V gene has CDR1 SEHNR and CDR2 FQNEAQ (reference sequence). There are 13 residues in the CDR3. V dropped 5 bases and J dropped 4 bases, with 12 bases sitting between them. CDR3 coding DNA: TGTGCCAGCAGCCCAGGGGGGTCTTACGAGCAGTACTTC. It yields the protein CASSPGGSYEQYF.

The chain employs TRBV6-5 and TRBJ1-6; the D gene is possibly TRBD1 (5 bases). Germline values: CDR1 MNHEY, CDR2 SVGAGI. Deletions cut 6 bases from V and 7 bases from J, with 13 bases between. CDR3 length: 14 residues. The CDR3: CASSAGPENSPLHF. The CDR3 DNA is TGTGCCAGCAGCGCAGGGCCCGAAAATTCACCCCTCCACTTT.

This sequence joins TRBV19 and TRBJ2-1; 10 bases are a match to TRBD2. V lost 5 bases and J lost 8; bases outside the gene matches: 9. Germline CDR1 and CDR2: LNHDA and SQIVND (reference sequence). The CDR3 extends over 15 amino acids. The CDR3 here is CASSPWSSGSYEQFF. The CDR3 DNA sequence: TGTGCCAGTAGTCCCTGGTCTAGCGGGAGTTATGAGCAGTTCTTC.

The CDR3 nucleotides read TGCGCCAGCAGCCAAACACAGGGCCATGAGCAGTTCTTC. This codes for CASSQTQGHEQFF. J is TRBJ2-1 and V is TRBV4-3; tentative D call: TRBD1 (6 bases). The germline CDR1 and CDR2 sequences are LGHNA and YSLEER. The CDR3 consists of 13 residues. V lost 2 bases, J lost 8 bases, and 10 bases lay in between.

The chain combines TRBV2 with TRBJ2-7, with a weak D call TRBD2 (5 bases). From germline, CDR1 is SNHLY and CDR2 FYNNEI. Between the trimmed V and J ends, which lost 9 bases and 6 bases, there was a span of 15 bases. CDR3 length: 12 amino acids. In nucleotides, the CDR3 is TGTGCCAGTTCCACGGGGTCGGGCGAGCAGTACTTC. Its translation is CASSTGSGEQYF.

The chain links TRBV20-1 to TRBJ2-5; D unresolved. Germline-derived CDR1 and CDR2 are DFQATT and SNEGSKA (reference sequence). V lost 4 bases, J lost 4 bases, and 4 bases lay in between. CDR3 length equals 10 residues. CDR3 DNA sequence: TGCAGTGCTACTCGAGAGACCCAGTACTTC. Translated: CSATRETQYF.

This chain connects TRBV5-4 to TRBJ2-7; 14 bases are a match to TRBD2. The CDR3 spans 18 residues. Germline V gene lookup returns CDR1 SGHNT and CDR2 YYREEE (reference sequence). The ends lost 4 bases at V and 0 bases at J; junction bases unmatched: 9. The chain's CDR3 is CASSNPGTSGGSSYEQYF. The CDR3 DNA is TGTGCCAGCAGCAACCCCGGGACTAGCGGGGGAAGCTCCTACGAGCAGTACTTC.

The chain employs TRBV28 and TRBJ1-5, with D tentatively TRBD1 (6 bases). From germline, CDR1 is MDHEN and CDR2 SYDVKM. With 5 bases removed from V and 0 bases from J, the gap between germline ends came to 11 bases. The CDR3 is 15 amino acids. The CDR3 DNA reads as TGTGCCAGCAGTACCACGGGGGCTAGCAATCAGCCCCAGCATTTT. Its translation: CASSTTGASNQPQHF.